This T cell receptor (beta chain) was documented in a study of early T cells in non-severe SARS-CoV-2 infection. Findings and caveats of the study: Anti-spike CD8 responses were favored in VDJdb matching, and private and CD4 specificities were missed.

Unique molecular identifiers (one per individual cDNA molecule) were attached. TCRdb used MiXCR to reprocess the 5' RACE reads, holding one entry per CDR3 protein. The table records tens of thousands of distinct CDR3 sequences, 6.2% of them present only once. This clonotype has just a few counts. Its antigen is not identified. Sequenced material: whole blood. This TCR was sampled from an adult who was a healthcare worker with PCR-confirmed SARS-CoV-2 infection or an uninfected control (not recorded which).

The CDR3 coding sequence is TGTGCCAGCAGGCCCGGGGTTCTTATCTACAATGAGCAGTTCTTC. Amino acid sequence: CASRPGVLIYNEQFF. V is TRBV28 and J is TRBJ2-1; D might be TRBD2 (5 bases). V dropped 6 bases and J dropped 3 bases, with 15 bases sitting between them. Germline V gives CDR1 MDHEN, CDR2 SYDVKM. This CDR3 is built from 15 residues.